Below, one TCR beta chain is given with its context. There are 17 residues in the CDR3. V was pared by 5 bases and J by 0 bases, with 17 bases between. Germline lookup yields CDR1 SGHNT and CDR2 YENEEA. In the source study's methods: Reference gene primers were amplified, and this amplification served to estimate nucleated cell counts. TCRdb's copy holds only in-frame clones and misses some; the assay was immunoSEQ multiplex PCR. The DNA was the basis for D and trimming; V, J and clone size are from that table. The sample carries about 250,000 clones, 80% to 90% recorded once. The data were obtained in a study of blood T cell repertoires in COVID-19. Whole-study context: Italy, Spain and the United States were the sources of the convalescent and acute COVID-19 samples.

Participants spanned ages roughly 18 to 95 years and resided in roughly 26 US areas. Shortly before study entry, within 2 weeks, exposed participants had met a COVID-19 case. The sample comprised PBMCs or T cells enriched from blood (not recorded which). The sequence came from a woman aged 35 to 49 who had been exposed to COVID-19. The chain links TRBV11-3 to TRBJ2-1, with D maybe TRBD2 (6 bases). CDR3 loop: CASSRDSGTSSYNEQFF. For the CDR3, the DNA is TGTGCCAGCAGCCGGGACTCCGGAACTAGCTCCTACAATGAGCAGTTCTTC.